A single sample is the source of the 2 T cell receptor beta chains below, sequenced in a study of T cell responses to AZD1222 COVID-19 vaccine. Sequenced by immunoSEQ multiplex PCR; TCRdb stores in-frame clones only, minus some. The table lists approximately 150,000 clones, 88% of them singletons. Specimen: peripheral blood, collected 28 days after the second dose of the MenACWY control vaccine. Receptors were obtained from an adult who received the MenACWY meningococcal vaccine as a control.

The V gene is TRBV6-1, the J gene TRBJ1-2; a weak D match, TRBD1 (5 bases). Trimming pared 3 bases from V and 0 bases from J, leaving 14 bases between. In germline, CDR1 is MNHNS, CDR2 SASEGT. The CDR3 length is 16 residues. The DNA of the CDR3 is TGTGCCAGCAGTGACAGGGCAACTCAAGCTAACTATGGCTACACCTTC. Its translation: CASSDRATQANYGYTF.

The chain has TRBV5-8 and TRBJ2-7; a weak D match, TRBD2 (5 bases). The V gene's germline CDR1 is SGHTS and CDR2 YDEGEE. This CDR3 has 15 amino acids. The V end lost 4 bases, the J end lost 5 bases, and 19 bases lay between the germline ends. The CDR3 DNA is TGTGCCAGCAGCACCCGAGGGAAAGGGTACAACGAGCAGTACTTC. Its protein is CASSTRGKGYNEQYF.